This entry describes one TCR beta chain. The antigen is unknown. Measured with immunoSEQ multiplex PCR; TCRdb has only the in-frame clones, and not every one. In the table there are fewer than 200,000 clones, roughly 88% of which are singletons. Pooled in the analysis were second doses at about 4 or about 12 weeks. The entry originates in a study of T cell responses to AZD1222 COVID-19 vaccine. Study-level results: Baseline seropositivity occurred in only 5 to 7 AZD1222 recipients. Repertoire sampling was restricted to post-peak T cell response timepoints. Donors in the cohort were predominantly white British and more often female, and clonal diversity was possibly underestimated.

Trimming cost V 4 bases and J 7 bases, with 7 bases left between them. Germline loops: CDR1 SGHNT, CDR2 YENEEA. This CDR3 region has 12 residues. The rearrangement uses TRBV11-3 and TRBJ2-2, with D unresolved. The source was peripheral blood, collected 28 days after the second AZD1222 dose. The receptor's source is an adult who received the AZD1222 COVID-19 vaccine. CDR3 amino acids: CASSSPIGELFF. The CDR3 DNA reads TGTGCCAGCAGCTCCCCCATCGGGGAGCTGTTTTTT.